The rows below give T cell receptor beta chains drawn from one sample of a study of T-cell reconstitution after alpha-beta-depleted transplantation in children. A single record per CDR3 protein comes from TCRdb applying MiXCR to the PCR reads. Of 450,000 to 700,000 distinct CDR3 sequences listed, 25% to 30% are singletons. This material consisted of PBMCs, taken before TCRalphabeta/CD19-depleted stem cell transplant. Receptor source: a boy less than two years old with Wiskott-Aldrich syndrome, due to receive a stem cell transplant. Each CDR3 is given with its conserved first and last residue. The order of the fields is V gene, D gene, clone size, J gene, CDR3 DNA, CDR3 protein. A D gene is named only where the DNA matches it firmly. A clone size is listed for some rows: how often the clone was seen (once, few, many), or a class if it is expanded.

TRBV18,TRBD1,.,TRBJ1-4,TGTGCCAGCTCACCTACGGGACAGGGGTACGAAAAACTGTTTTTT,CASSPTGQGYEKLFF
TRBV6-5,.,.,TRBJ1-5,TGTGCCAGCAGCCCCTTCGAAGGGCTCGGCCAGCCCCAGCATTTT,CASSPFEGLGQPQHF
TRBV5-1,.,.,TRBJ1-4,TGCGCCAGCAGCTTGGAAGGGTTCGGTGAAAAACTGTTTTTT,CASSLEGFGEKLFF
TRBV18,.,few,TRBJ2-7,TGTGCCAGCCGCGCCTACGAGCAGTACTTC,CASRAYEQYF
TRBV5-1,.,few,TRBJ2-1,TGCGCCAGCAGCTTGGGGCAGATCAATGAGCAGTTCTTC,CASSLGQINEQFF
TRBV7-9,TRBD1,few,TRBJ2-6,TGTGCCAGCAGCATCCTGGAGACAGGGACCAACGTCCTGACTTTC,CASSILETGTNVLTF
TRBV7-2,.,few,TRBJ1-5,TGTGCCAGCAGCTCCCAGCTAAGTCAGCCCCAGCATTTT,CASSSQLSQPQHF
TRBV6-1,.,few,TRBJ2-7,TGTGCCAGCAGTGAAGCGGGACACCTAGGCGAGCAGTACTTC,CASSEAGHLGEQYF
TRBV14,TRBD1,few,TRBJ2-5,TGTGCCAGCAGCCAAGAGGGACAGGGGTGGCAGACCCAGTACTTC,CASSQEGQGWQTQYF
TRBV6-6,TRBD1,.,TRBJ2-7,TGTGCCAGCAGCGGGACAGGGGGAGAGCAGTACTTC,CASSGTGGEQYF
TRBV4-2,.,few,TRBJ2-1,TGTGCCAGCAGCCAAGGGGGGCCCTACAATGAGCAGTTCTTC,CASSQGGPYNEQFF
TRBV6-5,TRBD2,.,TRBJ2-1,TGTGCCAGCAGTTACGGAATAGCGGGAGGGCCCAATGAGCAGTTCTTC,CASSYGIAGGPNEQFF
TRBV20-1,TRBD2,.,TRBJ2-7,TGCAGTGCTAGAGAGGGTGGTAGCGGGAGGGACGAGCAGTACTTC,CSAREGGSGRDEQYF
TRBV7-2,.,.,TRBJ2-7,TGTGCCAGCAGCTTAGACAGGGTAGCCTACGAGCAGTACTTC,CASSLDRVAYEQYF
TRBV7-9,TRBD2,few,TRBJ2-4,TGTGCCAGCAGCATCATAGCGGGGGGAGCCAAAAACATTCAGTACTTC,CASSIIAGGAKNIQYF
TRBV5-1,.,few,TRBJ2-5,TGCGCCAGCAGCCCCCAGCCCCAAGAGACCCAGTACTTC,CASSPQPQETQYF
TRBV29-1,TRBD1,few,TRBJ2-7,TGCAGCGTTAGCCGGGACAGGATCCCCTACGAGCAGTACTTC,CSVSRDRIPYEQYF
TRBV29-1,TRBD1,few,TRBJ2-3,TGCAGCGTTGTAAGGGACAGGGGAACAGATACGCAGTATTTT,CSVVRDRGTDTQYF
TRBV28,.,.,TRBJ2-2,TGTGCCAGCAGACTCCAGGGTCTCAACGGGGAGCTGTTTTTT,CASRLQGLNGELFF
TRBV20-1,TRBD2,.,TRBJ2-1,TGCAGTGCTAGTCCACTAGCGGGAGTAGCCAATGAGCAGTTCTTC,CSASPLAGVANEQFF
TRBV11-3,.,.,TRBJ2-1,TGTGCCAGCAGCTTAGGTGGTAGGGCGGTATCCAATGAGCAGTTCTTC,CASSLGGRAVSNEQFF
TRBV5-1,.,.,TRBJ2-2,TGCGCCAGCAGCTTGGCAGTCAATGGACTACTCACCGGGGAGCTGTTTTTT,CASSLAVNGLLTGELFF
TRBV27,.,few,TRBJ2-2,TGTGCCAGCAGTTTTTACGTGGCTGCCGGGGAGCTGTTTTTT,CASSFYVAAGELFF
TRBV15,.,few,TRBJ2-1,TGTGCCACCAGCGGCAAGGCCTCCTACAATGAGCAGTTCTTC,CATSGKASYNEQFF
TRBV20-1,.,.,TRBJ2-1,TGCAGTGCTCACTGGGGGAGCCCCTACAATGAGCAGTTCTTC,CSAHWGSPYNEQFF
TRBV14,.,few,TRBJ2-5,TGTGCCAGCAGCCAAGATAATAGGGCGTGGGAGACCCAGTACTTC,CASSQDNRAWETQYF
TRBV29-1,TRBD2,.,TRBJ2-1,TGCAGCGGATGGACTAGCGCTTACAATGAGCAGTTCTTC,CSGWTSAYNEQFF